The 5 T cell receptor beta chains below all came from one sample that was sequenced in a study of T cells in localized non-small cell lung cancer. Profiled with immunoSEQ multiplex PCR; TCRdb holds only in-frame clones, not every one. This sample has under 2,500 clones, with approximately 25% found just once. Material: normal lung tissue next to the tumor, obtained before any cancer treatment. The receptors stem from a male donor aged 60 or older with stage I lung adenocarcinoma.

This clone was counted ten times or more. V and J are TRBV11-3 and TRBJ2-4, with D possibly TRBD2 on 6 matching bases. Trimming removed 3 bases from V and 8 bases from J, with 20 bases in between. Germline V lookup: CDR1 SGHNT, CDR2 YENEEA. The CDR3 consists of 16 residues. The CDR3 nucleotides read TGTGCCAGCAGCTTCGGGGAGTCGGGGGAAAGGGACATTCAGTACTTC. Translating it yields CASSFGESGERDIQYF.

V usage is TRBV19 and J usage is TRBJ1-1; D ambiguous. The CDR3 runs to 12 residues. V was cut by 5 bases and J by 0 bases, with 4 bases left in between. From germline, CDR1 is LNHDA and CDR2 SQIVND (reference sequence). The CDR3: CASSSMNTEAFF. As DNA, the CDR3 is TGTGCCAGTAGTTCTATGAACACTGAAGCTTTCTTT.

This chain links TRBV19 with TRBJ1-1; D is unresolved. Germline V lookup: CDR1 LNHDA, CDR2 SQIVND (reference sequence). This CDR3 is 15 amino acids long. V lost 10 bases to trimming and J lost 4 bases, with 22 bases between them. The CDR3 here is CATAKAAALGTEAFF. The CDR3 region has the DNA TGTGCCACGGCCAAGGCGGCAGCCCTGGGCACTGAAGCTTTCTTT.

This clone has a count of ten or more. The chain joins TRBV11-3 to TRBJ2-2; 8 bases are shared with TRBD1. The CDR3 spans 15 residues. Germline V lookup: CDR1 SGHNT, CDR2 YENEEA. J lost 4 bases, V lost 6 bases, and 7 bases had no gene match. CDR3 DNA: TGTGCCAGCAGAGGACAGGGAATTGGCACCGGGGAGCTGTTTTTT. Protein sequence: CASRGQGIGTGELFF. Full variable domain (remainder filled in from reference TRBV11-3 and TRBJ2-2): EAGVVQSPRYKIIEKKQPVAFWCNPISGHNTLYWYLQNLGQGPELLIRYENEEAVDDSQLPKDRFSAERLKGVDSTLKIQPAELGDSAVYLCASRGQGIGTGELFFGEGSRLTVL.

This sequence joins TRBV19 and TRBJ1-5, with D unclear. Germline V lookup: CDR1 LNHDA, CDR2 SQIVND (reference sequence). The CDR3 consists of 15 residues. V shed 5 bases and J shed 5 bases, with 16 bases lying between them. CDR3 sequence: CASSGRKGSDQPQHF. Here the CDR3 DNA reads TGTGCCAGTAGTGGTCGGAAGGGATCGGATCAGCCCCAGCATTTT.